This T cell receptor beta chain originates from a study of blood T cell repertoires in COVID-19. The length of the CDR3 is 13 residues. V lost 11 bases, J lost 0 bases, and 14 bases lay in between. The V gene's germline CDR1 is SNHLY and CDR2 FYNNEI. Sequenced by immunoSEQ multiplex PCR; TCRdb stores in-frame clones only, minus some. The data hold about 150,000 clones, with 80% to 90% observed a single time. V usage is TRBV2 and J usage is TRBJ2-7; weak D call: TRBD2 (6 bases). Source material: peripheral blood. The source of this sequence is an older man with acute or convalescent COVID-19. The CDR3 bases are TGTGCCGGAGGGACTTTCAGCTCCTACGAGCAGTACTTC. Its protein is CAGGTFSSYEQYF.